These 20 T cell receptor beta chains share one sample of origin, sequenced in a study of cytomegalovirus exposure and HLA in healthy donors (dated by TCRdb to about 2017). The library was generated by the immunoSEQ multiplex PCR assay. For the multiplex PCR, a mixture combining 60 forward primers for TCR Vbeta segments and 13 reverse primers for TCR Jbeta segments was used. TCRdb holds this immuneACCESS table with in-frame rearrangements only. Some clones are missing; in checked studies, unresolved V genes explain under half, and the rest has no known cause. In all, the sample holds 220,000 or so clones, and 60% to 80% of those were seen once. The ten biggest clones cover about 1.9% of the sample. Sequencing was carried out using PBMCs. These receptors were collected from a woman aged 25 to 39 in good health and CMV-seronegative.

The rearrangement uses TRBV19 and TRBJ2-1, with TRBD2 identical over 13 bases. Germline V CDR1 and CDR2: LNHDA, SQIVND (reference sequence). With 4 bases clipped from V and 7 bases from J, the junction kept 22 bases outside the gene matches. The CDR3 is made up of 21 amino acids. The CDR3 nucleotides read TGTGCCAGTAGTAGGATGCGACAGGGGACTAGCGGGATAAGAGAGTGGAATGAGCAGTTCTTC. Its translation: CASSRMRQGTSGIREWNEQFF.

The chain couples TRBV5-1 to TRBJ2-5, with 7 bases matching TRBD1. The end of the DNA is better explained by TRBJ2-7, so the J call may be wrong. In germline, CDR1 is SGHRS, CDR2 YFSETQ. The CDR3 contains 13 residues. Written as DNA, the CDR3 is TGCGCCAGCAGCTTGGAACAGGGGCTCGAGCAGTACTTC. It encodes CASSLEQGLEQYF.

In this sample, this clone turned up once. The chain is built from TRBV7-8 and TRBJ2-7; TRBD2 aligns across 9 bases. The germline CDR1 and CDR2 sequences are SGHVS and FQNEAQ. There are 15 residues in the CDR3. V gave up 4 bases and J gave up 9 bases; unmatched junction bases: 13. The CDR3 nucleotides read TGTGCCAGCAGCTCAATAGCGGGAGACGTACGAGTGCAGTACTTC. Its protein is CASSSIAGDVRVQYF.

This clone was observed a single time. The gene calls are TRBV6-5 and TRBJ2-3; 7 positions match TRBD2. The CDR3 is made up of 15 amino acids. The trim removed 1 base at V and 2 bases at J, leaving 3 bases unmatched. CDR1 MNHEY and CDR2 SVGAGI come from the germline V gene. CDR3 loop: CASSYLGRATDTQYF. In DNA form, the CDR3 reads TGTGCCAGCAGTTACTTGGGGAGGGCCACAGATACGCAGTATTTT.

The chain is built from TRBV7-6 and TRBJ1-6; a possible D gene is TRBD1 (6 bases). The ends were cut back, 0 bases at V and 11 bases at J, with 8 bases in the middle. The CDR3 is made up of 13 amino acids. Germline CDR1 reads SGHVS; CDR2 reads FNYEAQ. The DNA for the CDR3 is TGTGCCAGCAGCTTAGCGCGGACAGCACCCCTCCACTTT. This codes for CASSLARTAPLHF.

The chain joins TRBV30 to TRBJ2-7; perhaps TRBD1 as D (6 bases). V was trimmed by 5 bases and J by 3 bases, leaving 14 bases between them. Germline assignment: CDR1 GTSNPN and CDR2 SVGIG (reference sequence). CDR3 size: 13 residues. The CDR3 here is CAWGAGVLYEQYF. DNA for the CDR3: TGTGCCTGGGGGGCAGGGGTCCTCTACGAGCAGTACTTC.

The chain couples TRBV7-8 to TRBJ1-6; 9 bases align to TRBD1. CDR3 length: 14 residues. Germline CDR1 is SGHVS and CDR2 is FQNEAQ. With 5 bases clipped from V and 8 bases from J, the junction kept 4 bases outside the gene matches. In nucleotides, the CDR3 is TGTGCCAGCAGCGCAGGACAGGGGCATTCACCCCTCCACTTT. Translated: CASSAGQGHSPLHF.

This sequence joins TRBV10-2 and TRBJ2-5; D ambiguous. Trimming pared 9 bases from V and 2 bases from J, leaving 16 bases between. The germline gives CDR1 WSHSY, CDR2 SAAADI. This CDR3 spans 14 amino acids. The CDR3 is CASSPVGLQETQYF. The CDR3 bases are TGCGCCAGTTCCCCGGTTGGGCTACAAGAGACCCAGTACTTC.

This chain joins TRBV29-1 and TRBJ2-3; TRBD2 matches at 12 bases. The V segment lost 6 bases and the J segment 5 bases; nucleotides outside the gene matches: 21. Germline V gene sequence: CDR1 SQVTM, CDR2 ANQGSEA. The CDR3 spans 19 residues. The CDR3 spells CSVASEGTGTSGLQDTQYF. For the CDR3, the DNA is TGCAGCGTGGCCTCCGAGGGGACCGGGACTAGCGGGTTGCAAGATACGCAGTATTTT.

The V call is TRBV27, the J call TRBJ2-1, with D possibly being TRBD1 (6 bases). The germline V and J ends were trimmed by 10 bases and 7 bases, with 23 bases remaining between them. Germline V gives CDR1 MNHEY, CDR2 SMNVEV (reference sequence). CDR3 length equals 15 residues. The CDR3 loop reads CATGLLGAFGNEQFF. CDR3 nucleotide sequence: TGTGCCACCGGCTTGTTGGGGGCGTTCGGGAATGAGCAGTTCTTC.

This chain links TRBV14 with TRBJ1-3; 8 nucleotides agree with TRBD1. There are 14 residues in the CDR3. From germline, CDR1 is SGHDN and CDR2 FVKESK. V lost 6 bases and J lost 2; bases outside the gene matches: 3. CDR3 residues: CASRSGGAGNTIYF. CDR3 DNA sequence: TGTGCCAGCAGGTCAGGGGGCGCTGGAAACACCATATATTTT. The whole variable domain, filled in from reference TRBV14 and TRBJ1-3, reads EAGVTQFPSHSVIEKGQTVTLRCDPISGHDNLYWYRRVMGKEIKFLLHFVKESKQDESGMPNNRFLAERTGGTYSTLKVQPAELEDSGVYFCASRSGGAGNTIYFGEGSWLTVV.

The chain employs TRBV25-1 and TRBJ2-7; 8 bases match TRBD2. This CDR3 spans 15 amino acids. Unmatched junction bases numbered 14, after V lost 6 bases and J lost 7 bases. Germline assignment: CDR1 MGHDK and CDR2 SYGVNS. As DNA, the CDR3 is TGTGCCAGCAGACCATCTTCGGGAGGGGCTCGGGAGCAGTACTTC. Protein sequence: CASRPSSGGAREQYF.

The chain employs TRBV19 and TRBJ2-1; D perhaps matches TRBD2 (6 bases). This CDR3 is 15 amino acids long. V dropped 6 bases and J dropped 9 bases, with 21 bases sitting between them. Germline CDR1 and CDR2: LNHDA and SQIVND (reference sequence). CDR3 coding DNA: TGTGCCAGTAGCCAAACCTTAGCGGCTAAGGGTGAGCAGTTCTTC. Amino acids: CASSQTLAAKGEQFF.

The chain couples TRBV28 to TRBJ1-6, with TRBD1 as a possible D gene (6 bases). The ends were cut back, 1 base at V and 4 bases at J, with 14 bases in the middle. This CDR3 region has 17 residues. Germline V gives CDR1 MDHEN, CDR2 SYDVKM. The CDR3 nucleotides read TGTGCCAGCAGTTTATCGGGGGGCGGCTTTTATAATTCACCCCTCCACTTT. As protein: CASSLSGGGFYNSPLHF. Variable domain in full (rest from reference TRBV28 and TRBJ1-6): DVKVTQSSRYLVKRTGEKVFLECVQDMDHENMFWYRQDPGLGLRLIYFSYDVKMKEKGDIPEGYSVSREKKERFSLILESASTNQTSMYLCASSLSGGGFYNSPLHFGNGTRLTVT.

The chain links TRBV7-9 to TRBJ2-2; 7 bases agree with TRBD2. This CDR3 contains 17 residues. The trim removed 1 base at V and 0 bases at J, leaving 5 bases unmatched. CDR1 SEHNR and CDR2 FQNEAQ come from the germline V gene (reference sequence). CDR3 residues: CASSLVPSGSNTGELFF. The CDR3 DNA reads as TGTGCCAGCAGCTTAGTCCCTAGCGGATCGAACACCGGGGAGCTGTTTTTT.

The J gene is TRBJ2-1, the V gene TRBV5-8, with D tentatively TRBD1 (6 bases). Germline V CDR1 and CDR2: SGHTS, YDEGEE. The CDR3 loop spans 12 amino acids. V dropped 1 base and J dropped 9 bases, with 8 bases sitting between them. This CDR3 reads CASSLRGTEQFF. The CDR3 DNA reads as TGTGCCAGCAGCTTGAGGGGGACTGAGCAGTTCTTC.

The chain uses TRBV7-2 and TRBJ2-5, with TRBD1 identical over 7 bases. The CDR3 is 15 residues long. Trimming removed 2 bases from V and 5 bases from J; junction bases left unmatched: 8. CDR1 and CDR2 (germline): SGHTA, FQGNSA. CDR3 protein: CASSLLTGTYETQYF. In nucleotides, the CDR3 is TGTGCCAGCAGCTTATTGACAGGGACCTATGAGACCCAGTACTTC.

J is TRBJ1-2 and V is TRBV7-6; weak D call: TRBD1 (5 bases). With 8 bases removed from V and 4 bases from J, the gap between germline ends came to 17 bases. This CDR3 has 14 amino acids. Germline V gene data show CDR1 as SGHVS and CDR2 as FNYEAQ. In DNA form, the CDR3 reads TGTGCCAGCGGGGCCTGGGGGGAATCCTATGGCTACACCTTC. This translates into CASGAWGESYGYTF.

The chain carries TRBV27 and TRBJ1-4; D not resolved. This CDR3 contains 15 residues. From germline, CDR1 is MNHEY and CDR2 SMNVEV (reference sequence). The ends were cut back, 5 bases at V and 7 bases at J, with 17 bases in the middle. This CDR3 reads CASSPRPSRGEKLFF. The CDR3 DNA follows: TGTGCCAGCAGTCCCCGACCCTCACGGGGTGAAAAACTGTTTTTT.

This clone has more than one count but fewer than ten. The chain employs TRBV18 and TRBJ1-1; no reliable D call. V was pared by 7 bases and J by 1 base, with 4 bases between. The germline CDR1 and CDR2 sequences are KGHSH and LQKENI. The CDR3 has 11 residues. The CDR3 loop is CASFGNTEAFF. In nucleotides, the CDR3 is TGTGCCAGCTTCGGGAACACTGAAGCTTTCTTT.